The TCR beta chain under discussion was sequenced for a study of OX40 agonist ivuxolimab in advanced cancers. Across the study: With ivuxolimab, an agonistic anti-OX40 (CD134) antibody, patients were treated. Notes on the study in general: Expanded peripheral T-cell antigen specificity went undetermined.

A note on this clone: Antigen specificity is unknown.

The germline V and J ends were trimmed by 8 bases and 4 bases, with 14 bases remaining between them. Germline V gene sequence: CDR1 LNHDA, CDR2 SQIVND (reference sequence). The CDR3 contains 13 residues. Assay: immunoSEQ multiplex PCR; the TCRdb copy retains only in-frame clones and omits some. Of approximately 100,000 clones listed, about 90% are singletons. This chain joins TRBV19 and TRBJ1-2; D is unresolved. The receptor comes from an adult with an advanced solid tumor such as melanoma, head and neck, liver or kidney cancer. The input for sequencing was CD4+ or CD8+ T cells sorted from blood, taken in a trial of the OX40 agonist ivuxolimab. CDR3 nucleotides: TGTGCCAGTGGCCTCGGAGACCCCTATGGCTACACCTTC. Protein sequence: CASGLGDPYGYTF.